These 30 T cell receptor beta chains originate from one sample sequenced in a study of T cell responses to AZD1222 COVID-19 vaccine. Profiled with immunoSEQ multiplex PCR; TCRdb holds only in-frame clones, not every one. The table records tens of thousands of clones, over 70% of them present only once. This specimen was peripheral blood, taken on day 0 of AZD1222 vaccination. All receptors derive from an adult in good health.

The V call is TRBV10-3, the J call TRBJ1-1; 7 bases match TRBD1. The V gene end was trimmed by 8 bases and the J gene end by 4 bases; junction bases not matched to a gene: 13. The CDR3 sequence is 15 residues long. Germline CDR1 ENHRY, CDR2 SYGVKD. CDR3 bases: TGTGCCATCTCGACGGGGCAACAGGGGCCCACTGAAGCTTTCTTT. It encodes CAISTGQQGPTEAFF.

This rearrangement joins TRBV10-3 to TRBJ2-1, with D unclear. The CDR3 covers 16 residues. Germline V gives CDR1 ENHRY, CDR2 SYGVKD. V lost 5 bases to trimming and J lost 0 bases, with 14 bases between them. The CDR3, as DNA: TGTGCCATCAGTCGCGACCAGGCTAGCTCCTACAATGAGCAGTTCTTC. It codes for CAISRDQASSYNEQFF.

The chain uses TRBV14 and TRBJ1-1, with a weak D call TRBD1 (5 bases). The CDR3 is 16 amino acids. V was cut by 2 bases and J by 3 bases, with 16 bases left in between. CDR1 is SGHDN and CDR2 is FVKESK in the germline V gene. This CDR3 reads CASSQLGGAGYTEAFF. The CDR3 nucleotides read TGTGCCAGCAGCCAACTTGGAGGGGCGGGATACACTGAAGCTTTCTTT.

The rearrangement joins TRBV28 to TRBJ1-6; D is possibly TRBD1 (5 bases). Germline V lookup: CDR1 MDHEN, CDR2 SYDVKM. The CDR3 length is 12 residues. V was clipped by 3 bases and J by 13 bases, with 10 bases between them. CDR3 amino acids: CASSFGARPLHF. The CDR3 DNA is TGTGCCAGCAGTTTCGGGGCCAGGCCCCTCCACTTT. Filled out from reference TRBV28 and TRBJ1-6, the complete variable domain reads DVKVTQSSRYLVKRTGEKVFLECVQDMDHENMFWYRQDPGLGLRLIYFSYDVKMKEKGDIPEGYSVSREKKERFSLILESASTNQTSMYLCASSFGARPLHFGNGTRLTVT.

This clone was picked up a small number of times. The J gene is TRBJ1-2, the V gene TRBV5-6; D call uncertain. The CDR3 sequence is 11 residues long. Trimming removed 0 bases at V and 8 bases at J, with 5 bases between. Germline V gene lookup returns CDR1 SGHDT and CDR2 YYEEEE. CDR3 sequence (DNA): TGTGCCAGCAGCTTGGGCCCAGGCTACACCTTC. It yields the protein CASSLGPGYTF.

This sequence joins TRBV5-4 and TRBJ2-7; D gene uncertain. The CDR3 totals 13 residues. Germline CDR1 is SGHNT and CDR2 is YYREEE (reference sequence). Trimming removed 0 bases at V and 1 base at J, with 5 bases between. CDR3 residues: CASSLVGSYEQYF. CDR3 DNA sequence: TGTGCCAGCAGCTTGGTCGGATCCTACGAGCAGTACTTC.

The chain links TRBV28 to TRBJ2-7; TRBD1 aligns across 7 bases. The V segment lost 11 bases and the J segment 5 bases; nucleotides outside the gene matches: 15. CDR3 length: 14 amino acids. From germline, CDR1 is MDHEN and CDR2 SYDVKM. The CDR3 DNA is TGTGCCTCTATCCCATTGACAGGGATCGACGAGCAGTACTTC. The encoded protein is CASIPLTGIDEQYF.

This clone was counted a single time. J is TRBJ1-2 and V is TRBV5-4; TRBD1 matches at 12 bases. Germline values: CDR1 SGHNT, CDR2 YYREEE (reference sequence). The CDR3 is 14 residues long. J gave up 6 bases and V 4 bases, and 4 bases lay outside the gene matches. The CDR3 sequence: CASSAGTGGDGYTF. The CDR3 coding sequence is TGTGCCAGCAGCGCCGGGACAGGGGGCGATGGCTACACCTTC.

The V and J genes are TRBV10-1 and TRBJ2-4; the D is unclear. Germline V lookup: CDR1 WNHNN, CDR2 SYGVQD (reference sequence). The CDR3 has 13 residues. Between the trimmed V and J ends, which lost 2 bases and 9 bases, there was a span of 11 bases. In nucleotides, the CDR3 is TGCGCCAGCAGTGAGGGCCAGACGGCCATTCAGTACTTC. Protein: CASSEGQTAIQYF.

The V gene is TRBV5-1, the J gene TRBJ1-2; 7 bases match TRBD1. J gave up 7 bases and V 4 bases, and 7 bases lay outside the gene matches. Germline CDR1 SGHRS, CDR2 YFSETQ. This CDR3 contains 13 residues. DNA for the CDR3: TGCGCCAGCAGCACCGAGGGACAGTTTGGCTACACCTTC. Translating it yields CASSTEGQFGYTF.

V usage is TRBV29-1 and J usage is TRBJ2-7, with TRBD1 matching over 7 bases. Germline V gene lookup returns CDR1 SQVTM and CDR2 ANQGSEA. V trimming: 6 bases; J trimming: 4 bases; junction bases outside the gene matches: 3. The CDR3 covers 11 residues. Here the CDR3 reads CSVKTGYEQYF. CDR3 sequence (DNA): TGCAGCGTCAAGACAGGGTACGAGCAGTACTTC.

This clone is a singleton in its sample. The genes are TRBV12-3 or TRBV12-4 and TRBJ1-1; D is undetermined. V was shortened by 3 bases and J by 3 bases, with 5 bases between the two germline ends. The CDR3 runs to 12 residues. DNA for the CDR3: TGTGCCAGCAGTTTGGATTACACTGAAGCTTTCTTT. Protein sequence: CASSLDYTEAFF.

This clone was detected once. J is TRBJ2-7 and V is TRBV5-3; the D gene could be TRBD1 or TRBD2 (6 bases each). TRBV5-3 falls under the ORF class, with uncertain function. CDR3 length: 15 residues. Trimming took off 4 bases at V and 2 bases at J, with 16 bases between the two ends. CDR3 coding DNA: TGTGCCAGAAGCCCACGGGGGCAATTCCCCTACGAGCAGTACTTC. This codes for CARSPRGQFPYEQYF.

CDR3 nucleotide sequence: TGTGCCAGCAGCCGTGTAAGTGGCGAGCATCAGCCCCAGCATTTT. Translation: CASSRVSGEHQPQHF. V and J are TRBV28 and TRBJ1-5, with unresolved D. V was cut by 6 bases and J by 5 bases, with 17 bases left in between. The CDR3 runs to 15 residues. Germline V gene lookup returns CDR1 MDHEN and CDR2 SYDVKM. The variable domain in full, completed from reference TRBV28 and TRBJ1-5, reads DVKVTQSSRYLVKRTGEKVFLECVQDMDHENMFWYRQDPGLGLRLIYFSYDVKMKEKGDIPEGYSVSREKKERFSLILESASTNQTSMYLCASSRVSGEHQPQHFGDGTRLSIL.

The V and J genes are TRBV5-4 and TRBJ2-2; possibly TRBD1 or TRBD2 for D (5 bases each). V lost 3 bases and J lost 9, with 12 bases in between. Germline loops: CDR1 SGHNT, CDR2 YYREEE (reference sequence). The CDR3 is made up of 13 amino acids. The CDR3 nucleotides read TGTGCCAGCAGCTCTAGAAGGGACCGGGAGCTGTTTTTT. Its protein product is CASSSRRDRELFF.

The chain links TRBV7-2 to TRBJ1-1; D is ambiguous. The V end lost 7 bases, the J end lost 6 bases, and 12 bases lay between the germline ends. Per the germline V gene, CDR1 is SGHTA and CDR2 is FQGNSA. This CDR3 is 12 amino acids long. CDR3: CASTLRGSEAFF. The CDR3 nucleotides read TGTGCCAGCACCCTTCGAGGTTCTGAAGCTTTCTTT.

The V gene is TRBV11-1, the J gene TRBJ1-1; possible D gene TRBD1, 5 bases. CDR3 size: 16 residues. Germline V gene data show CDR1 as SGHAT and CDR2 as FQDESV (reference sequence). Trimming took off 2 bases at V and 8 bases at J, with 21 bases between the two ends. The CDR3 region has the DNA TGTGCCAGCAGCTTAAGGGGCTACGGGACCGAATACGAAGCTTTCTTT. Encoded protein: CASSLRGYGTEYEAFF.

This clone appeared once. V gene TRBV2 combines with J gene TRBJ1-4; a possible D gene is TRBD1 (6 bases). This CDR3 contains 14 residues. Germline lookup yields CDR1 SNHLY and CDR2 FYNNEI. The V end was cut by 7 bases, the J end by 5 bases, with 14 bases between. The DNA for the CDR3 is TGTGCCAGCACCTTTGGGGGCCGGAATGAAAAACTGTTTTTT. Its translation is CASTFGGRNEKLFF.

V usage is TRBV12-3 or TRBV12-4 and J usage is TRBJ1-5; D remains ambiguous. Trimming shortened V by 3 bases and J by 8 bases, and 8 bases separated the two germline ends. The CDR3 spans 12 residues. The CDR3 here is CASSFSGEPQHF. CDR3 DNA sequence: TGTGCCAGCAGTTTTTCTGGAGAGCCCCAGCATTTT.

In this sample, this clone turned up a few times. A junction boundary mismatches the germline segment, possibly from a read error. The rearrangement joins TRBV2 to TRBJ2-7; no reliable D call. Germline values: CDR1 SNHLY, CDR2 FYNNEI. The CDR3 is 13 amino acids. This chain's CDR3 is CASSGVGLIEQYF. The CDR3 bases are TGTGCCAGTAGTGGGGTGGGATTGATCGAGCAGTACTTC.

The V and J genes are TRBV30 and TRBJ2-4; a weak D match, TRBD2 (6 bases). The ends were cut back, 5 bases at V and 8 bases at J, with 16 bases in the middle. This CDR3 comprises 13 residues. The germline CDR1 and CDR2 sequences are GTSNPN and SVGIG (reference sequence). The CDR3 region has the DNA TGTGCCTGGTCCCCGGGACTCGGGGACATTCAGTACTTC. This translates into CAWSPGLGDIQYF.

This rearrangement joins TRBV5-4 to TRBJ2-5; 7 nucleotides align to TRBD1. Germline CDR1 SGHNT, CDR2 YYREEE (reference sequence). This CDR3 has 15 amino acids. V lost 3 bases to trimming and J lost 1 base; unmatched junction nucleotides: 6. The CDR3 coding sequence is TGTGCCAGCAGCTCTAGACAGGGACCCCAAGAGACCCAGTACTTC. This encodes CASSSRQGPQETQYF.

This clone has only a few counts. The V call is TRBV10-1, the J call TRBJ2-2, with D unresolved. CDR3 length: 13 amino acids. The V gene lost 4 bases and the J gene lost 6 bases, with 9 bases spanning the gap. CDR1 and CDR2 from the germline V gene are WNHNN and SYGVQD (reference sequence). The CDR3 coding sequence is TGCGCCAGCAGTGTAGTGGTAGCCGGGGAGCTGTTTTTT. Its protein product is CASSVVVAGELFF.

This clone appeared once. The V call is TRBV7-6, the J call TRBJ2-3, with 12 bases that match TRBD2. CDR3 length: 16 residues. V gave up 5 bases and J gave up 5 bases; unmatched junction bases: 8. Germline lookup yields CDR1 SGHVS and CDR2 FNYEAQ. The CDR3 sequence is CASSTWTSGALDTQYF. In DNA form, the CDR3 reads TGTGCCAGCAGCACTTGGACTAGCGGGGCTCTAGATACGCAGTATTTT.

The rearrangement links TRBV2 to TRBJ1-1, with D tentatively TRBD1 (5 bases). This CDR3 is 14 amino acids long. Trimming removed 6 bases at V and 5 bases at J, with 16 bases between. CDR1 is SNHLY, CDR2 FYNNEI, per germline. CDR3 in DNA: TGTGCCAGCAGGGGGGGACCCGCGGGGACTGAAGCTTTCTTT. Amino acids: CASRGGPAGTEAFF. Variable domain in full (rest from reference TRBV2 and TRBJ1-1): EPEVTQTPSHQVTQMGQEVILRCVPISNHLYFYWYRQILGQKVEFLVSFYNNEISEKSEIFDDQFSVERPDGSNFTLKIRSTKLEDSAMYFCASRGGPAGTEAFFGQGTRLTVV.

This clone occurred once. The chain joins TRBV28 to TRBJ2-3; 11 bases fit TRBD1. The germline V gene encodes CDR1 MDHEN and CDR2 SYDVKM. The CDR3 totals 13 residues. J was trimmed by 6 bases and V by 8 bases; bases with no gene match: 4. The CDR3 region has the DNA TGTGCCAGCCTAGGACAGGGGGCCGATACGCAGTATTTT. Protein sequence: CASLGQGADTQYF.

The DNA for the CDR3 is TGCGCCAGCAGCCCGGGAGCAGGGGCCGGGTCACCCCTCCACTTT. Residues: CASSPGAGAGSPLHF. V is TRBV5-1 and J is TRBJ1-6; the D gene is possibly TRBD1 (6 bases). This CDR3 region has 15 residues. Germline CDR1 and CDR2: SGHRS and YFSETQ. The V end was cut by 4 bases, the J end by 10 bases, with 18 bases between. The entire variable domain, with the rest obtained from reference TRBV5-1 and TRBJ1-6, is as follows: KAGVTQTPRYLIKTRGQQVTLSCSPISGHRSVSWYQQTPGQGLQFLFEYFSETQRNKGNFPGRFSGRQFSNSRSEMNVSTLELGDSALYLCASSPGAGAGSPLHFGNGTRLTVT.

The chain employs TRBV10-3 and TRBJ2-2; possible D gene TRBD1, 6 bases. The CDR3 is 15 residues long. V dropped 3 bases and J dropped 2 bases, with 10 bases sitting between them. Germline V lookup: CDR1 ENHRY, CDR2 SYGVKD. This CDR3 is CAISDRGTNTGELFF. The CDR3 DNA is TGTGCCATCAGTGACAGGGGTACAAACACCGGGGAGCTGTTTTTT.

In its sample, this clone was seen a few times. The chain employs TRBV5-5 and TRBJ2-1; 9 nucleotides align to TRBD1. Germline V gene data show CDR1 as SGHKS and CDR2 as YYEKEE (reference sequence). This CDR3 has 16 amino acids. Losses at the gene ends were 4 bases for V and 7 bases for J; bases not matched to a gene: 12. CDR3 in DNA: TGTGCCAGCAGCCGCGGGACCGGGACAGGGATAAATGAGCAGTTCTTC. Translating gives CASSRGTGTGINEQFF. Complete variable domain (other parts from reference TRBV5-5 and TRBJ2-1): DAGVTQSPTHLIKTRGQQVTLRCSPISGHKSVSWYQQVLGQGPQFIFQYYEKEERGRGNFPDRFSARQFPNYSSELNVNALLLGDSALYLCASSRGTGTGINEQFFGPGTRLTVL.

This chain uses TRBV4-2 with TRBJ1-3; no clear D. The V gene lost 0 bases and the J gene lost 3 bases, with 12 bases spanning the gap. The CDR3 extends over 16 amino acids. The germline V gene has CDR1 LGHNA and CDR2 YNFKEQ. The CDR3 DNA is TGTGCCAGCAGCCAAGATAGGCCCGGGCATGGAAACACCATATATTTT. This gives the protein CASSQDRPGHGNTIYF.